These 11 T cell receptor beta chains share one sample of origin, sequenced in a study of cytomegalovirus exposure and HLA in healthy donors. The PCR was carried out with 60 Vbeta primers and 13 Jbeta primers. Libraries were prepared by immunoSEQ multiplex PCR; TCRdb keeps only in-frame clonotypes and omits some of them. In all, the sample yields about 120,000 clones. Sequencing input: PBMCs. The receptor source for this set is a man between 18 and 29 years old in good health and CMV-seronegative.

The chain has TRBV27 and TRBJ1-2; possibly TRBD1 for D (6 bases). The CDR3 is 13 residues long. The germline V and J ends were trimmed by 5 bases and 4 bases, with 11 bases remaining between them. Germline-derived CDR1 and CDR2 are MNHEY and SMNVEV (reference sequence). This chain's CDR3 is CASSPDSSYGYTF. DNA for the CDR3: TGTGCCAGCAGTCCGGACAGCTCCTATGGCTACACCTTC.

This sequence joins TRBV7-9 and TRBJ1-1; D may be TRBD1 (6 bases). Looked up from germline, CDR1 is SEHNR and CDR2 is FQNEAQ (reference sequence). The V gene lost 3 bases and the J gene lost 3 bases, with 14 bases spanning the gap. The CDR3 covers 15 residues. CDR3 loop: CASSLGGGAHTEAFF. The CDR3, as DNA: TGTGCCAGCAGCTTGGGGGGGGGCGCACACACTGAAGCTTTCTTT.

The genes are TRBV9 and TRBJ1-6; 7 bases match TRBD1. Germline lookup yields CDR1 SGDLS and CDR2 YYNGEE. J gave up 5 bases and V 3 bases, and 2 bases lay outside the gene matches. The CDR3 contains 14 residues. CDR3 protein: CASSGDSDNSPLHF. The DNA for the CDR3 is TGTGCCAGCAGCGGGGACAGCGATAATTCACCCCTCCACTTT. Using reference TRBV9 and TRBJ1-6 for the parts outside the CDR3, the full variable domain is DSGVTQTPKHLITATGQRVTLRCSPRSGDLSVYWYQQSLDQGLQFLIQYYNGEERAKGNILERFSAQQFPDLHSELNLSSLELGDSALYFCASSGDSDNSPLHFGNGTRLTVT.

The chain recombines TRBV7-2 with TRBJ1-2; TRBD1 aligns across 8 bases. The CDR3 runs 14 residues. V lost 4 bases and J lost 8; bases outside the gene matches: 9. CDR1 SGHTA and CDR2 FQGNSA come from the germline V gene. CDR3 sequence (DNA): TGTGCCAGCAGCTCCCGGGACAGGACGCGGGGCTACACCTTC. It translates to CASSSRDRTRGYTF.

The chain carries TRBV19 and TRBJ2-1; the match to TRBD1 covers 9 bases. The ends lost 10 bases at V and 8 bases at J; junction bases unmatched: 12. CDR1 and CDR2 (germline): LNHDA, SQIVND (reference sequence). The CDR3 is made up of 14 amino acids. The CDR3 DNA reads as TGTGCCACCCTTTCACAGGGGGCGGCCGATGAGCAGTTCTTC. It translates to CATLSQGAADEQFF.

This chain uses TRBV18 with TRBJ1-1; 8 bases line up with TRBD1. From germline, CDR1 is KGHSH and CDR2 LQKENI. V shed 8 bases and J 0 bases; nucleotides not matched to a gene: 11. This CDR3 comprises 16 residues. The CDR3 sequence is CASQETGQVVNTEAFF. CDR3 in DNA: TGTGCCAGCCAGGAAACGGGACAGGTGGTGAACACTGAAGCTTTCTTT.

V usage is TRBV14 and J usage is TRBJ2-5, with D uncertain. Matching the DNA end better, TRBJ2-7 makes the J call doubtful. Germline V lookup: CDR1 SGHDN, CDR2 FVKESK. CDR3 length: 12 residues. The CDR3 region is CASSQDLHEQYF. The CDR3 bases are TGTGCCAGCAGCCAAGATCTTCACGAGCAGTACTTC.

The chain has TRBV10-2 and TRBJ1-6; D may be TRBD1 (5 bases). Germline V gene sequence: CDR1 WSHSY, CDR2 SAAADI. The germline V and J ends were trimmed by 8 bases and 7 bases, with 12 bases remaining between them. The CDR3 covers 13 residues. In DNA form, the CDR3 reads TGCGCCAGCGGGGCCTTAGCCAATTCACCCCTCCACTTT. This codes for CASGALANSPLHF.

The rearrangement links TRBV6-5 to TRBJ2-5; D may be TRBD1 (6 bases). CDR3 length: 15 amino acids. Germline V gene data show CDR1 as MNHEY and CDR2 as SVGAGI. The germline V and J ends were trimmed by 6 bases and 2 bases, with 16 bases remaining between them. The CDR3 DNA sequence: TGTGCCAGCAGACTACAACAGGGAGTTCAAGAGACCCAGTACTTC. Residues: CASRLQQGVQETQYF.

The V call is TRBV9, the J call TRBJ2-3; no reliable D call. Germline V gene lookup returns CDR1 SGDLS and CDR2 YYNGEE. This CDR3 is 14 amino acids long. V was clipped by 2 bases and J by 2 bases, with 9 bases between them. The DNA for the CDR3 is TGTGCCAGCAGCGTCAACACGCACACAGATACGCAGTATTTT. Translating gives CASSVNTHTDTQYF.

The V call is TRBV20-1, the J call TRBJ2-7; D not certain. This CDR3 has 11 residues. Germline lookup yields CDR1 DFQATT and CDR2 SNEGSKA (reference sequence). V lost 1 base to trimming and J lost 4 bases, with 5 bases between them. The CDR3 loop is CSARANYEQYF. The CDR3 nucleotides are TGCAGTGCTAGAGCCAATTACGAGCAGTACTTC.